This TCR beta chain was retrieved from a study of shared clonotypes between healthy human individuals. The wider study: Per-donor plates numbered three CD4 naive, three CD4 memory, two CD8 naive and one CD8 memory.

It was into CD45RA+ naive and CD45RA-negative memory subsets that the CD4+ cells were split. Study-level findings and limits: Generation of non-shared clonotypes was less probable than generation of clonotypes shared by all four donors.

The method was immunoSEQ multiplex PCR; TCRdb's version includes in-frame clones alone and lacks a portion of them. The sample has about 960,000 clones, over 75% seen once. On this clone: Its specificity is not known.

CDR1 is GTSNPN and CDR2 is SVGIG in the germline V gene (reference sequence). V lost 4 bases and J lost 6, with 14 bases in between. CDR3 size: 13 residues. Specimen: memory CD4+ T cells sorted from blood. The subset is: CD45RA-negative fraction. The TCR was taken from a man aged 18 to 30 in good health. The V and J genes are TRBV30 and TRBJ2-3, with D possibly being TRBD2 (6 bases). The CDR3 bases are TGTGCCTGGAATCTCCTACTAGCCGATACGCAGTATTTT. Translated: CAWNLLLADTQYF.